Listed below are T cell receptor beta chains from one sample, sequenced in a study of identical twins. TCRdb re-derived calls from the 5' RACE reads in MiXCR, one entry per CDR3 protein. Of over 200,000 distinct CDR3 sequences listed, 9.4% are singletons. The source material was memory (CD45RO+) T cells sorted from blood. The source of these receptors is a woman aged 18-29 years in good health. Each CDR3 is given with its conserved first and last residue.

j_call | cdr3_length | v_call | cdr3_aa
TRBJ2-1 | 17 | TRBV7-9 | CASSLGPRGTSHNEQFF
TRBJ2-5 | 11 | TRBV30 | CAWTVQETQYF
TRBJ1-5 | 13 | TRBV6-1 | CASVTGSNQPQHF
TRBJ2-3 | 13 | TRBV7-3 | CASSAAGADTQYF
TRBJ1-1 | 14 | TRBV5-1 | CASSLEPKGTEAFF
TRBJ2-7 | 16 | TRBV7-9 | CASSSSASGRSYEQYF
TRBJ1-5 | 12 | TRBV7-9 | CASSFRGQPQHF
TRBJ2-5 | 14 | TRBV27 | CASSFNPRKETQYF
TRBJ1-2 | 14 | TRBV6-2/TRBV6-3 | CASSRQATNYGYTF
TRBJ2-2 | 14 | TRBV29-1 | CSVATGVDTGELFF
TRBJ2-7 | 13 | TRBV9 | CASSPGQGVEQYF
TRBJ1-3 | 14 | TRBV19 | CASSPVNSGNTIYF
TRBJ2-7 | 15 | TRBV5-1 | CASSFGTGKPYEQYF
TRBJ1-4 | 13 | TRBV5-1 | CASSHGYNEKLFF
TRBJ2-3 | 14 | TRBV18 | CASSPPRVVDTQYF
TRBJ2-3 | 14 | TRBV20-1 | CSASQREGPDTQYF
TRBJ1-1 | 14 | TRBV7-9 | CASSLRQMNTEAFF
TRBJ2-2 | 15 | TRBV9 | CASSPRALYTGELFF
TRBJ2-1 | 18 | TRBV4-3 | CASSAYKPGLAGNNEQFF
TRBJ1-4 | 13 | TRBV20-1 | CSARGPANEKLFF
TRBJ2-3 | 15 | TRBV12-3/TRBV12-4 | CASTRGTSTSDTQYF
TRBJ1-2 | 15 | TRBV6-1 | CASRETGGFNYGYTF